What follows describes a single TCR beta chain. The data derive from a study of blood T cell repertoires in COVID-19. Looking at the study overall: COVID-19 samples, acute and convalescent, were from the United States, Italy and Spain. From T cells, B-cell-depleted T cells, or PBMCs came the material, which was cDNA or gDNA.

The CDR3 is 15 residues long. Trimming cost V 10 bases and J 4 bases; bases outside gene matches: 11. Germline values: CDR1 ENHRY, CDR2 SYGVKD. In the original analysis: It was from reference gene primer amplification that nucleated cell counts were estimated. TCRdb keeps only in-frame clones here, not all; method: immunoSEQ multiplex PCR. V and J calls and clone size are as listed in that table; D and trimming were resolved from the DNA. The sample records about 250,000 clones, around four fifths being singletons. The V and J genes are TRBV10-3 and TRBJ1-5; 9 bases are shared with TRBD1. The clonotype was recovered from a man older than 75 with acute or convalescent COVID-19. Source material: peripheral blood. CDR3 in amino acids: CATIESTGGNQPQHF. Written as DNA, the CDR3 is TGTGCCACCATAGAATCGACAGGGGGAAATCAGCCCCAGCATTTT.